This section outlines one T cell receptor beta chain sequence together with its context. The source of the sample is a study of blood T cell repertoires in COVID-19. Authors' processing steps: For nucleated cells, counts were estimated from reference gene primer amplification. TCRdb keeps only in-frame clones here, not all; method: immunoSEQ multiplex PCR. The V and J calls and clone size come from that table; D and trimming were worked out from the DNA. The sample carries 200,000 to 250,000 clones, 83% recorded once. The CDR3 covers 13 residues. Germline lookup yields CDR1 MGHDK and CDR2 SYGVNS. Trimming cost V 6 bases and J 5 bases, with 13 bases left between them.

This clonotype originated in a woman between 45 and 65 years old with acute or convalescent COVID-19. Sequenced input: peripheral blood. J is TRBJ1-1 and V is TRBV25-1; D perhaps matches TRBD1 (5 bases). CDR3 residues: CASRKEGATEAFF. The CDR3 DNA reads TGTGCCAGCAGGAAGGAAGGGGCAACTGAAGCTTTCTTT.